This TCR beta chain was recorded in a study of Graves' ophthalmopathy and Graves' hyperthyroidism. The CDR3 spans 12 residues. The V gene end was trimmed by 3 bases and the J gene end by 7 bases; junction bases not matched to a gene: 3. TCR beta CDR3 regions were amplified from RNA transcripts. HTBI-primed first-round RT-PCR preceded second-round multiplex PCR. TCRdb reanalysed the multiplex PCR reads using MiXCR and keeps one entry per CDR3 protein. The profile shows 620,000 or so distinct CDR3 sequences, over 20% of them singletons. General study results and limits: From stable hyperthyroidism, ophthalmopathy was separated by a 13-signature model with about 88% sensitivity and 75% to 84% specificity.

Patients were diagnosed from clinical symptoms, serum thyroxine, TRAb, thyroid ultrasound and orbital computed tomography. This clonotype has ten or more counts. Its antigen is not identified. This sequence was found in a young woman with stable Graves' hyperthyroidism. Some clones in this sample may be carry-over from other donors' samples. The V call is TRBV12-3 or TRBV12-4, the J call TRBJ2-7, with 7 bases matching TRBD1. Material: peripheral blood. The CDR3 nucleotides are TGTGCCAGCAGTTTCGGGACAGTGGAGCAGTACTTC. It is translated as CASSFGTVEQYF.